A selection of T cell receptor beta chains follows, all from one sample in a study of OX40 agonist ivuxolimab in advanced cancers. Sequencing was performed with immunoSEQ multiplex PCR; in TCRdb, only in-frame clones are kept and a portion is missing. Of tens of thousands of clones listed, about 86% are singletons. The material sequenced was CD4+ or CD8+ T cells sorted from blood, taken in a trial of the OX40 agonist ivuxolimab. The receptor source for this set is an adult with an advanced solid tumor such as melanoma, head and neck, liver or kidney cancer. Each CDR3 is given with its conserved first and last residue. A D gene is named only where the DNA matches it firmly. A row's size may be missing; if present it is once, few, many or a size class.

>-|TRBJ2-3|TRBV28|-
TGTGCCAGCAGGGGACGCATGTCAGATACGCAGTATTTT
CASRGRMSDTQYF
>-|TRBJ2-1|TRBV7-9|-
TGTGCCAGCAGCTTAGAGAGCAAGGAGCAGTTCTTC
CASSLESKEQFF
>-|TRBJ2-1|TRBV7-9|-
TGTGCCAGCAGCTTATTGACGGGGGACCGGCCCTACAATGAGCAGTTCTTC
CASSLLTGDRPYNEQFF
>TRBD2|TRBJ2-2|TRBV28|-
TGTGCCAGCAGTCCACTAGCGGGATGGGCCGGGGAGCTGTTTTTT
CASSPLAGWAGELFF
>-|TRBJ1-3|TRBV29-1|-
TGCAGCGTTGGCGGCACAACCAGCTCTGGAAACACCATATATTTT
CSVGGTTSSGNTIYF
>TRBD1|TRBJ1-5|TRBV4-3|-
TGCGCCAGCAGCCAAGACGGGACAGACAATCAGCCCCAGCATTTT
CASSQDGTDNQPQHF
>-|TRBJ2-2|TRBV11-3|-
TGTGCCAGCAGCTTAGATCTTGGGACATGGGCCGGGGAGCTGTTTTTT
CASSLDLGTWAGELFF
>TRBD1|TRBJ2-7|TRBV27|-
TGTGCCAGCAGTAGGGGGCTTGTTTACGAGCAGTACTTC
CASSRGLVYEQYF
>-|TRBJ1-3|TRBV7-9|-
TGTGCCAGCAGCCCCACCGGGTTCTCTGGAAACACCATATATTTT
CASSPTGFSGNTIYF
>-|TRBJ2-3|TRBV27|-
TGTGCCAGCAGTTTACGGCAAAATCTACCCACAGATACGCAGTATTTT
CASSLRQNLPTDTQYF
>TRBD1|TRBJ2-1|TRBV4-1|-
TGCGCCAGCAGCCAAGGGACAGGGGACCTGGGGAGCTCCTACAATGAGCAGTTCTTC
CASSQGTGDLGSSYNEQFF
>TRBD2|TRBJ2-4|TRBV4-3|-
TGCGCCAGCAGCCAAGATCGGGAGGGGCCTGGGAACATTCAGTACTTC
CASSQDREGPGNIQYF
>TRBD1|TRBJ2-7|TRBV11-2|-
TGTGCCAGCAGCCAACCGGGACAGGGAATCTACGAGCAGTACTTC
CASSQPGQGIYEQYF
>TRBD2|TRBJ2-1|TRBV19|-
TGTGCCAGTAGTATAGATCCTAGCGGTTACAATGAGCAGTTCTTC
CASSIDPSGYNEQFF
>TRBD1|TRBJ2-5|TRBV25-1|-
TGTGCCAGCAGTGAAGCCGGACAGGAGCTCCAAGAGACCCAGTACTTC
CASSEAGQELQETQYF
>-|TRBJ1-1|TRBV4-1|-
TGCGCCAGCAGCCAAGCTCCAATCGCGGGGACTGAAGCTTTCTTT
CASSQAPIAGTEAFF
>-|TRBJ2-5|TRBV29-1|-
TGCAGCGTTGAAGCCCCAATCCAAGAGACCCAGTACTTC
CSVEAPIQETQYF
>TRBD1|TRBJ1-2|TRBV9|-
TGTGCCAGCAGCGCCACCGGGACAGGGGTGGATGGCTACACCTTC
CASSATGTGVDGYTF
>TRBD1|TRBJ2-3|TRBV9|-
TGTGCCAGCAGCGAGGGGACAGGGCCGCGCACAGATACGCAGTATTTT
CASSEGTGPRTDTQYF
>-|TRBJ1-1|TRBV4-1|once
TGCGCCAGCAGCCACACCCGGGAAGGGGGAGGCACTGAAGCTTTCTTT
CASSHTREGGGTEAFF
>-|TRBJ1-2|TRBV7-3|-
TGTGCCAGCAGCCCCGCGGGACTATTCGAGGACTACACCTTC
CASSPAGLFEDYTF
>-|TRBJ2-7|TRBV29-1|few
TGCAGCGTTGAAGGGGTTGAGTCCTACGAGCAGTACTTC
CSVEGVESYEQYF
>-|TRBJ1-3|TRBV28|once
TGTGCCAGCAGTTTTTTCCTGCGGGAAACTGGAAACACCATATATTTT
CASSFFLRETGNTIYF
>-|TRBJ2-5|TRBV6-5|-
TGTGCCAGCAGACTTGGAGAGACCCAGTACTTC
CASRLGETQYF
>TRBD1|TRBJ2-7|TRBV28|-
TGTGCCAGCAGTTTGGCGAGACAGGGATACGAGCAGTACTTC
CASSLARQGYEQYF
>TRBD1|TRBJ2-7|TRBV20-1|-
TGCAGTGCTAGTCCATCGGACAGGGATCTATTC
CSASPSDRDLF
>-|TRBJ1-1|TRBV7-6|-
TGTGCCAGCAGCTTAGTGGACCAGGGGAACACTGAAGCTTTCTTT
CASSLVDQGNTEAFF
>-|TRBJ1-5|TRBV27|-
TGTGCCAGCAGTTTTTCCTGGGGCAATCAGCCCCAGCATTTT
CASSFSWGNQPQHF
>TRBD1|TRBJ2-7|TRBV27|-
TGTGCCAGCAGTTTAAGGACAGGGGACGAGCAGTACTTC
CASSLRTGDEQYF
>-|TRBJ1-2|TRBV4-1|-
TGCGCCAGCAGCCAAGATCGGGCAGGTTTAACCTTC
CASSQDRAGLTF
>-|TRBJ2-1|TRBV27|-
TGTGCCAGCAGTAACTACAATGAGCAGTTCTTC
CASSNYNEQFF
>-|TRBJ2-6|TRBV11-1|-
TGTGCCAGCAGCTTAGATCATCTTTCTGGGGCCAACGTCCTGACTTTC
CASSLDHLSGANVLTF
>TRBD2|TRBJ2-1|TRBV27|-
TGTGCCAGCAGTTTTTCGTCGGGAGGGCCGGATGAGCAGTTCTTC
CASSFSSGGPDEQFF
>TRBD2|TRBJ2-7|TRBV7-6|-
TGTGCCAGCAGCTTAGAAGGCGGGAGAAGCCACGAGCAGTACTTC
CASSLEGGRSHEQYF
>TRBD1|TRBJ2-7|TRBV5-4|-
TGTGCCAGCAGTCTCGGGACAGGGGAAGTGGACGAGCAGTACTTC
CASSLGTGEVDEQYF
>TRBD2|TRBJ2-1|TRBV4-3|-
TGCGCCAGCAGCCAAGGGACCGGGGGGCGGGAGGATGACAATGAGCAGTTCTTC
CASSQGTGGREDDNEQFF
>TRBD2|TRBJ2-7|TRBV4-3|-
TGCGCCAGCAGCCAAGGACTAGCGGGAGCAGGAAACGAGCAGTACTTC
CASSQGLAGAGNEQYF
>TRBD2|TRBJ2-7|TRBV11-2|-
TGTGCCAGCAGCTTAGATACTAGCGGGACATTCTACGAGCAGTACTTC
CASSLDTSGTFYEQYF
>-|TRBJ2-1|TRBV4-1|-
TGCGCCAGCAGCGTACGGAGTGGGAATGAGCAGTTCTTC
CASSVRSGNEQFF
>-|TRBJ2-1|TRBV2|-
TGTGCCAGCCGAGGGCTCCTATTAGACAGGAGACCTCCCGATGAGCAGTTCTTC
CASRGLLLDRRPPDEQFF
>-|TRBJ2-7|TRBV27|-
TGTGCCAGCAGTTTTGGACGGACCTACGAGCAGTACTTC
CASSFGRTYEQYF
>-|TRBJ2-5|TRBV11-2|-
TGTGCCAGCAGCTTAGAACCGTCCCCCCAGACCCAGTACTTC
CASSLEPSPQTQYF
>-|TRBJ2-7|TRBV28|-
TGTGCCAGCGACGATCCTCTGGACTGGTCCTACGAGCAGTACTTC
CASDDPLDWSYEQYF
>-|TRBJ2-7|TRBV21-1|-
TGTGCCAGCAGCAAAGGGGACAGGATTTACGAGCAGTACTTC
CASSKGDRIYEQYF
>TRBD1|TRBJ2-7|TRBV28|-
TGTGCCAGCAGGTTGGGGGCAGGGGGCTCCTACGAGCAGTACTTC
CASRLGAGGSYEQYF
>-|TRBJ2-7|TRBV5-6|-
TGTGCCAGCAGCTTGGGGGGTAGTTCCTACGAGCAGTACTTC
CASSLGGSSYEQYF
>TRBD2|TRBJ2-3|TRBV6-4|-
TGTGCCAGCAGTCGACTAGCGGGAGAGGGGGATACGCAGTATTTT
CASSRLAGEGDTQYF
>TRBD1|TRBJ2-7|TRBV15|-
TGTGCCACCAGCAGAGATTTGGGACAGGGAAGCGAGCAGTACTTC
CATSRDLGQGSEQYF
>-|TRBJ2-5|TRBV28|-
TGTGCCAGCAGTTTAGCGGAGTCGGAGACCCAGTACTTC
CASSLAESETQYF
>-|TRBJ2-2|TRBV9|-
TGTGCCAGCAGCGTAGAAGGTCGGCCGAACACCGGGGAGCTGTTTTTT
CASSVEGRPNTGELFF
>-|TRBJ1-2|TRBV5-6|-
TGTGCCAGCAGCTTGGACAGTAGTCCTGGGGGCTACACCTTC
CASSLDSSPGGYTF
>TRBD2|TRBJ2-1|TRBV29-1|-
TGCAGCGTTGCCGGACTAGCGGGACCGAGCTCCTACAATGAGCAGTTCTTC
CSVAGLAGPSSYNEQFF
>-|TRBJ2-1|TRBV6-6|-
TGTGCCAGCAGCTTCGGGAGTATCTACAATGAGCAGTTCTTC
CASSFGSIYNEQFF
>-|TRBJ2-7|TRBV2|once
TGTGCCAGCACCGAGCAGGGGAGCTACGAGCAGTACTTC
CASTEQGSYEQYF
>TRBD2|TRBJ2-1|TRBV28|many
TGTGCCAGCAGTGTTAGCGGGAGCCTGAACAATGAGCAGTTCTTC
CASSVSGSLNNEQFF
>TRBD1|TRBJ1-2|TRBV9|-
TGTGCCAGCAGCGTGGGACAGGGCTACTATGGCTACACCTTC
CASSVGQGYYGYTF
>-|TRBJ2-7|TRBV7-9|-
TGTGCCAGCAGCTCTACGGACCGGTCTTCCTACGAGCAGTACTTC
CASSSTDRSSYEQYF
>-|TRBJ1-3|TRBV4-3|-
TGCGCCAGCAGCCAAGATTGGAGCTCTGGAAACACCATATATTTT
CASSQDWSSGNTIYF
>-|TRBJ2-1|TRBV7-9|-
TGTGCCAGCAGCCGAACGACTATCTTCCATGAGCAGTTCTTC
CASSRTTIFHEQFF
>-|TRBJ2-7|TRBV5-6|-
TGTGCCAGCAGCTTGGGGGTTTTAGAGCAGTACTTC
CASSLGVLEQYF